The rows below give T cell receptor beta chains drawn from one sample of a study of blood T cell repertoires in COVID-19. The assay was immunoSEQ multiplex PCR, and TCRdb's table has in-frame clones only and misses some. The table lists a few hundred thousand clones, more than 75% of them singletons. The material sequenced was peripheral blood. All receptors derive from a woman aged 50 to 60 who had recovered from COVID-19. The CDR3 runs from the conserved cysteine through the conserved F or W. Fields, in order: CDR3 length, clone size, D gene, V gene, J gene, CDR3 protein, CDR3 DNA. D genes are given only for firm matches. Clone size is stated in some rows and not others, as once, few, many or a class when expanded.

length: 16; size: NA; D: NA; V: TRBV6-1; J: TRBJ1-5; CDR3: CASSELQGYSNQPQHF; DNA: TGTGCCAGCAGTGAGTTACAGGGTTATAGCAATCAGCCCCAGCATTTT
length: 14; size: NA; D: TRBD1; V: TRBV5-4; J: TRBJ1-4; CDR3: CASSPTGMGEKLFF; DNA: TGTGCCAGCAGCCCGACAGGGATGGGTGAAAAACTGTTTTTT
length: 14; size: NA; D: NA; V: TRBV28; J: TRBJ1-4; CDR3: CASRRTVNNEKLFF; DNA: TGTGCCAGCAGGCGGACAGTCAATAATGAAAAACTGTTTTTT
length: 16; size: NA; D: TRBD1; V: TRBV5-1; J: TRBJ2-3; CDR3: CASSLAGTGPTDTQYF; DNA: TGCGCCAGCAGCTTGGCCGGGACAGGGCCCACAGATACGCAGTATTTT
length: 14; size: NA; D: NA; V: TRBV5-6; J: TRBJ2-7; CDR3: CASSPGSGSYEQYF; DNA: TGTGCCAGCAGCCCAGGTTCCGGCTCCTACGAGCAGTACTTC
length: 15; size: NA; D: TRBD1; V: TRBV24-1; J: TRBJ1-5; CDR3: CATSDGTGFGQPQHF; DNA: TGTGCCACCAGTGATGGGACAGGGTTTGGTCAGCCCCAGCATTTT
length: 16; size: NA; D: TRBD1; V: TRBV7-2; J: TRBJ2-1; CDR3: CASSKLTGGVDNEQFF; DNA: TGTGCCAGCAGCAAACTGACAGGGGGCGTCGACAATGAGCAGTTCTTC
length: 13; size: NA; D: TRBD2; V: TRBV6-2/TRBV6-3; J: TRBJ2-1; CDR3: CASSAGGPLEQFF; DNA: TGTGCCAGCAGCGCGGGGGGGCCGTTAGAGCAGTTCTTC
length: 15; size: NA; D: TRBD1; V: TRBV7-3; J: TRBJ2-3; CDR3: CASSPGQGFTDTQYF; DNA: TGTGCCAGCAGCCCCGGACAGGGTTTCACAGATACGCAGTATTTT
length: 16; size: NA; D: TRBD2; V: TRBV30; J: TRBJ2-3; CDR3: CAWSRARGGRKDTQYF; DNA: TGTGCCTGGAGTCGAGCTCGGGGGGGGCGGAAAGATACGCAGTATTTT
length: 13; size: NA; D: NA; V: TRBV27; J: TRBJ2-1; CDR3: CASRTKVGDEQFF; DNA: TGTGCCAGCAGGACAAAGGTTGGCGATGAGCAGTTCTTC
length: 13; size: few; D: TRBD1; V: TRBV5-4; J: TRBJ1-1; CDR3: CASKDRGGAEAFF; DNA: TGTGCCAGCAAAGACAGGGGGGGGGCTGAAGCTTTCTTT
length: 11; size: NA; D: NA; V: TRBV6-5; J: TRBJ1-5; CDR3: CASSQIQPQHF; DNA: TGTGCCAGCAGTCAAATTCAGCCCCAGCATTTT
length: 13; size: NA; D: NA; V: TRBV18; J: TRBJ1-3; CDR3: CASSSTQGNTIYF; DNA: TGTGCCAGCTCATCCACCCAGGGAAACACCATATATTTT
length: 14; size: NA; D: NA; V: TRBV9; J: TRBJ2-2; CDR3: CASSSLGGPGELFF; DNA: TGTGCCAGCAGCTCCCTAGGGGGTCCCGGGGAGCTGTTTTTT
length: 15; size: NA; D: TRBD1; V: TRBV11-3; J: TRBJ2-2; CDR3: CASSSRTGNTGELFF; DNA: TGTGCCAGCAGCTCCAGGACAGGAAACACCGGGGAGCTGTTTTTT
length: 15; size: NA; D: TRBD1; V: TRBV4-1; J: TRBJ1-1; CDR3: CASSRNGQAATEAFF; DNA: TGCGCCAGCAGCAGAAACGGACAGGCCGCGACTGAAGCTTTCTTT
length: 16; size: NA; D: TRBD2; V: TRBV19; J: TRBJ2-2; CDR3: CASSMGSGGRTGELFF; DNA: TGTGCCAGTAGTATGGGTAGCGGGGGACGGACCGGGGAGCTGTTTTTT
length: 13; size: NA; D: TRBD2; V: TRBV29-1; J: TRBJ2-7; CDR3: CSAASSGSSEQYF; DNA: TGCAGCGCCGCCTCTAGCGGGAGTAGCGAGCAGTACTTC
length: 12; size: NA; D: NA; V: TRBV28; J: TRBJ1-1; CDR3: CASSLSHTEAFF; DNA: TGTGCCAGCAGTTTGTCTCACACTGAAGCTTTCTTT
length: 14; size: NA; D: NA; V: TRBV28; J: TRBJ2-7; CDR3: CASTAQGGSYEQYF; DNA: TGTGCCAGCACCGCGCAGGGGGGATCCTACGAGCAGTACTTC
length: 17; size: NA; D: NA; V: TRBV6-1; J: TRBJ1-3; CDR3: CASSEAPRGFAGNTIYF; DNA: TGTGCCAGCAGTGAAGCCCCGCGGGGGTTTGCTGGAAACACCATATATTTT
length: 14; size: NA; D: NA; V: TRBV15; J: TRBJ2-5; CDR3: CATSREPSGETQYF; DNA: TGTGCCACCAGCAGAGAGCCCTCAGGGGAGACCCAGTACTTC
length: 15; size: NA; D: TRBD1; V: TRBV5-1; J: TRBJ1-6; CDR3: CASSLAGQGNSPLHF; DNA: TGCGCCAGCAGCTTGGCGGGACAGGGTAATTCACCCCTCCACTTT
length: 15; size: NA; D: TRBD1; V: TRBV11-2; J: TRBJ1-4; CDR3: CASSLAPQGWGKLFF; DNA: TGTGCCAGCAGCTTAGCCCCACAGGGGTGGGGAAAACTGTTTTTT
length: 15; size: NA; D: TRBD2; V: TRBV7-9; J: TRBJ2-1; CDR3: CASSAGLAGYNEQFF; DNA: TGTGCCAGCAGCGCAGGACTAGCGGGTTACAATGAGCAGTTCTTC
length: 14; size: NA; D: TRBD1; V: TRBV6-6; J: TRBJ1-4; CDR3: CASSRGQGGEKLFF; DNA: TGTGCCAGCAGCCGCGGACAGGGGGGTGAAAAACTGTTTTTT
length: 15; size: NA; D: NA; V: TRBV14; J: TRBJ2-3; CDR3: CASSSLESGSDTQYF; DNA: TGTGCCAGCAGCTCACTGGAGTCGGGGTCCGATACGCAGTATTTT
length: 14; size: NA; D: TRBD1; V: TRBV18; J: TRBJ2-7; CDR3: CASSPTGKPYEQYF; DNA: TGTGCCAGCTCACCGACAGGGAAGCCCTACGAGCAGTACTTC